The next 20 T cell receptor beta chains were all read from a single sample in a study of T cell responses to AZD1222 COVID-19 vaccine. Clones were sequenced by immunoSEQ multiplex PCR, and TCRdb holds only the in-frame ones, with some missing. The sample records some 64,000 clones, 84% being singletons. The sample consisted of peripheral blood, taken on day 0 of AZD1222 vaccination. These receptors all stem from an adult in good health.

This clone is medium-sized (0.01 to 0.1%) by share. CDR3: CATSRGQGSYEQYF. CDR3 DNA: TGTGCCACCAGCAGGGGACAGGGTTCCTACGAGCAGTACTTC. The chain employs TRBV15 and TRBJ2-7; the match to TRBD1 covers 9 bases. The germline gives CDR1 LNHNV, CDR2 YYDKDF (reference sequence). CDR3 length: 14 residues. The ends lost 3 bases at V and 1 base at J; junction bases unmatched: 1. Full variable domain (outside the CDR3, taken from reference TRBV15 and TRBJ2-7): DAMVIQNPRYQVTQFGKPVTLSCSQTLNHNVMYWYQQKSSQAPKLLFHYYDKDFNNEADTPDNFQSRRPNTSFCFLDIRSPGLGDTAMYLCATSRGQGSYEQYFGPGTRLTVT.

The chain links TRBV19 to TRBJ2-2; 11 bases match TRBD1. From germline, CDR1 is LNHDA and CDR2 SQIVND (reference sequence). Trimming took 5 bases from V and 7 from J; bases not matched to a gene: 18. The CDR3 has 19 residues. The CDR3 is CASSATLYGTGGRGGELFF. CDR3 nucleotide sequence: TGTGCCAGTAGTGCGACCCTCTATGGGACAGGGGGTAGGGGCGGGGAGCTGTTTTTT. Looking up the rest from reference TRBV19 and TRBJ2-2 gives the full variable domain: DGGITQSPKYLFRKEGQNVTLSCEQNLNHDAMYWYRQDPGQGLRLIYYSQIVNDFQKGDIAEGYSVSREKKESFPLTVTSAQKNPTAFYLCASSATLYGTGGRGGELFFGEGSRLTVL.

This chain's CDR3 is CASSRGQAYEQYF. The CDR3 DNA is TGCGCCAGCAGCCGAGGACAGGCCTACGAGCAGTACTTC. The genes are TRBV4-1 and TRBJ2-7, with 7 bases aligning to TRBD1. The J segment lost 2 bases and the V segment lost 4 bases, leaving 2 bases of the junction unmatched. There are 13 residues in the CDR3. Per the germline V gene, CDR1 is MGHRA and CDR2 is YSYEKL.

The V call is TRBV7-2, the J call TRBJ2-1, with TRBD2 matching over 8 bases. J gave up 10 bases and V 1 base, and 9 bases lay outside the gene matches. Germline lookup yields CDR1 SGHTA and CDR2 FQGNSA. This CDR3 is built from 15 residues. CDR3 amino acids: CASSLVSSGPQEQFF. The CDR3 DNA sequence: TGTGCCAGCAGCTTAGTGTCTAGCGGGCCCCAGGAGCAGTTCTTC.

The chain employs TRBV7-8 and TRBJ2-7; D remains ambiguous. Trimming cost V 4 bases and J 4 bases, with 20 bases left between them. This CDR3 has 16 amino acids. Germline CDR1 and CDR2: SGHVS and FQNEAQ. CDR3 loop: CASSSQAPGTTYEQYF. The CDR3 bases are TGTGCCAGCAGCTCGCAGGCGCCCGGAACGACGTACGAGCAGTACTTC.

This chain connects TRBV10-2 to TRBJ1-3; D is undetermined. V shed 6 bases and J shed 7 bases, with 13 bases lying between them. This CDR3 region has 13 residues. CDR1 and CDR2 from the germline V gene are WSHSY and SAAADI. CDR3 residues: CASSPEPGNTIYF. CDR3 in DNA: TGCGCCAGCAGCCCAGAGCCGGGGAACACCATATATTTT.

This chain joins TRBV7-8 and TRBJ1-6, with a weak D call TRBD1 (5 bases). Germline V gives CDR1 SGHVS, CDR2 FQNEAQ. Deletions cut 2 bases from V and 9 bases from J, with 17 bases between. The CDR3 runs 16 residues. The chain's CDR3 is CASSLLQGFTGSPLHF. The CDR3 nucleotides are TGTGCCAGCAGCTTACTTCAGGGTTTTACGGGTTCACCCCTCCACTTT.

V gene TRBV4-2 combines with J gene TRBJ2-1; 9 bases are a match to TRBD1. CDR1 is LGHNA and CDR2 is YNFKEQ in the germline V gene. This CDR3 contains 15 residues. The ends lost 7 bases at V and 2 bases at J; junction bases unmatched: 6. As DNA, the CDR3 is TGTGCCAGCAACCTAAGGACAGGGGCCTACAATGAGCAGTTCTTC. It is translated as CASNLRTGAYNEQFF.

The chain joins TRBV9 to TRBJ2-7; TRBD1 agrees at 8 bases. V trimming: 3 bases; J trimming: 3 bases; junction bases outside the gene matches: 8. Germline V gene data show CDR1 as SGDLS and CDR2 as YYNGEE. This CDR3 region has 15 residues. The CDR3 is CASSAGQGVIYEQYF. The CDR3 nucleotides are TGTGCCAGCAGCGCAGGACAGGGAGTCATCTACGAGCAGTACTTC. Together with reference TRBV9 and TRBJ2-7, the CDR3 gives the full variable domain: DSGVTQTPKHLITATGQRVTLRCSPRSGDLSVYWYQQSLDQGLQFLIQYYNGEERAKGNILERFSAQQFPDLHSELNLSSLELGDSALYFCASSAGQGVIYEQYFGPGTRLTVT.

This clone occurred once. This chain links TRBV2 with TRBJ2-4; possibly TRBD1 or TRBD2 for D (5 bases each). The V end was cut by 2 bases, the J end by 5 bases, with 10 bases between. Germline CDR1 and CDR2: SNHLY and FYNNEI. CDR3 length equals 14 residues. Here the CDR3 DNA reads TGTGCCAGCAGTGAAAAGGGACGGGAAAACATTCAGTACTTC. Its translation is CASSEKGRENIQYF.

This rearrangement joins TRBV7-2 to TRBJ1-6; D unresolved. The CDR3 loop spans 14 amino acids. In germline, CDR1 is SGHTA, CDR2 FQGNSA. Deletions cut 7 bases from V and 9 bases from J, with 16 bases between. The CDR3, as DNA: TGTGCCAGCACCGCCACCGTGAACGGTTCACCCCTCCACTTT. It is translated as CASTATVNGSPLHF.

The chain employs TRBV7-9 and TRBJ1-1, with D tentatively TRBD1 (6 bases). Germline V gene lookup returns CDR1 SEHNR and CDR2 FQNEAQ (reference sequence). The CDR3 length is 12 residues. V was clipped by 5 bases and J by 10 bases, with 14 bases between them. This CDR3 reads CASSQDSGLAFF. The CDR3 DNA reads TGTGCCAGCAGCCAGGACAGTGGACTAGCTTTCTTT.

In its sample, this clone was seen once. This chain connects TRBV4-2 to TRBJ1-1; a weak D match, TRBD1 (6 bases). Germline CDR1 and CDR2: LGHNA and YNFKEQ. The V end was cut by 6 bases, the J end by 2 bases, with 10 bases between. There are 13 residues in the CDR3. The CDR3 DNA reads TGTGCCAGCAGAGGACAGCTAAACACTGAAGCTTTCTTT. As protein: CASRGQLNTEAFF.

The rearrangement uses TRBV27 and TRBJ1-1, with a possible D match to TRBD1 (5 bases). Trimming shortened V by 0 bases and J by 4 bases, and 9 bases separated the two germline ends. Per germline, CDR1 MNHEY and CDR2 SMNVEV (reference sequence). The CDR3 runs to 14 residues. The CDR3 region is CASSLSGRGTEAFF. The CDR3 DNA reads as TGTGCCAGCAGTTTATCGGGGCGGGGCACTGAAGCTTTCTTT.

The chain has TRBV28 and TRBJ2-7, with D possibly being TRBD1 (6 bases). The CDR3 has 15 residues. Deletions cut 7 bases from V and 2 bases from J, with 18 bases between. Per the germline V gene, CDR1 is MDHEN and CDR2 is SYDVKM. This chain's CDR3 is CASTPPWTDAYEQYF. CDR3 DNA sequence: TGTGCCAGCACTCCTCCCTGGACAGACGCCTACGAGCAGTACTTC.

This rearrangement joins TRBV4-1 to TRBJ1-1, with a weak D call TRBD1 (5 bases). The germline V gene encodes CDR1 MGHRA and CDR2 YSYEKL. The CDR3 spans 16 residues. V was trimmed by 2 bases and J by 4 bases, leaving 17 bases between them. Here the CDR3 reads CASSQWTEGVGTEAFF. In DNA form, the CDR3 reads TGCGCCAGCAGCCAATGGACCGAAGGGGTGGGCACTGAAGCTTTCTTT.

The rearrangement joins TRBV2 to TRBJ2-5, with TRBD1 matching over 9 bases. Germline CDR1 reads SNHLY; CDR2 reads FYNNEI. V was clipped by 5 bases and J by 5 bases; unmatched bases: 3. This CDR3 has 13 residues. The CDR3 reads CASSRTGAETQYF. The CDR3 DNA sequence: TGTGCCAGCAGTAGGACAGGGGCGGAGACCCAGTACTTC.

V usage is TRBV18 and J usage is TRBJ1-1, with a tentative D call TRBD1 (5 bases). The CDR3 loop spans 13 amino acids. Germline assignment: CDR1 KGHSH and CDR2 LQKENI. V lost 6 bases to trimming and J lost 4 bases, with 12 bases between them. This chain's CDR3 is CASSPGWITEAFF. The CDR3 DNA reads TGTGCCAGCTCTCCAGGGTGGATCACTGAAGCTTTCTTT. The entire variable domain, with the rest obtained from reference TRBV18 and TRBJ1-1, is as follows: NAGVMQNPRHLVRRRGQEARLRCSPMKGHSHVYWYRQLPEEGLKFMVYLQKENIIDESGMPKERFSAEFPKEGPSILRIQQVVRGDSAAYFCASSPGWITEAFFGQGTRLTVV.

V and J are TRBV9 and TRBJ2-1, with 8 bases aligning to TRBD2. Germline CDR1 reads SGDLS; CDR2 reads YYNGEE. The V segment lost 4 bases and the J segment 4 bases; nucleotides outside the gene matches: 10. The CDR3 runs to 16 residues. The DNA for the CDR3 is TGTGCCAGCAGCCCAAGCGGGGGAAATTATTACAATGAGCAGTTCTTC. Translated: CASSPSGGNYYNEQFF.

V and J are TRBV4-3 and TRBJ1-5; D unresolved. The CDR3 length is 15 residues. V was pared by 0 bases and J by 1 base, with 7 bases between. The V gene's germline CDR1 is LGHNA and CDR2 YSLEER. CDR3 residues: CASSQDGWSNQPQHF. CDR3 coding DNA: TGCGCCAGCAGCCAAGATGGGTGGAGCAATCAGCCCCAGCATTTT.